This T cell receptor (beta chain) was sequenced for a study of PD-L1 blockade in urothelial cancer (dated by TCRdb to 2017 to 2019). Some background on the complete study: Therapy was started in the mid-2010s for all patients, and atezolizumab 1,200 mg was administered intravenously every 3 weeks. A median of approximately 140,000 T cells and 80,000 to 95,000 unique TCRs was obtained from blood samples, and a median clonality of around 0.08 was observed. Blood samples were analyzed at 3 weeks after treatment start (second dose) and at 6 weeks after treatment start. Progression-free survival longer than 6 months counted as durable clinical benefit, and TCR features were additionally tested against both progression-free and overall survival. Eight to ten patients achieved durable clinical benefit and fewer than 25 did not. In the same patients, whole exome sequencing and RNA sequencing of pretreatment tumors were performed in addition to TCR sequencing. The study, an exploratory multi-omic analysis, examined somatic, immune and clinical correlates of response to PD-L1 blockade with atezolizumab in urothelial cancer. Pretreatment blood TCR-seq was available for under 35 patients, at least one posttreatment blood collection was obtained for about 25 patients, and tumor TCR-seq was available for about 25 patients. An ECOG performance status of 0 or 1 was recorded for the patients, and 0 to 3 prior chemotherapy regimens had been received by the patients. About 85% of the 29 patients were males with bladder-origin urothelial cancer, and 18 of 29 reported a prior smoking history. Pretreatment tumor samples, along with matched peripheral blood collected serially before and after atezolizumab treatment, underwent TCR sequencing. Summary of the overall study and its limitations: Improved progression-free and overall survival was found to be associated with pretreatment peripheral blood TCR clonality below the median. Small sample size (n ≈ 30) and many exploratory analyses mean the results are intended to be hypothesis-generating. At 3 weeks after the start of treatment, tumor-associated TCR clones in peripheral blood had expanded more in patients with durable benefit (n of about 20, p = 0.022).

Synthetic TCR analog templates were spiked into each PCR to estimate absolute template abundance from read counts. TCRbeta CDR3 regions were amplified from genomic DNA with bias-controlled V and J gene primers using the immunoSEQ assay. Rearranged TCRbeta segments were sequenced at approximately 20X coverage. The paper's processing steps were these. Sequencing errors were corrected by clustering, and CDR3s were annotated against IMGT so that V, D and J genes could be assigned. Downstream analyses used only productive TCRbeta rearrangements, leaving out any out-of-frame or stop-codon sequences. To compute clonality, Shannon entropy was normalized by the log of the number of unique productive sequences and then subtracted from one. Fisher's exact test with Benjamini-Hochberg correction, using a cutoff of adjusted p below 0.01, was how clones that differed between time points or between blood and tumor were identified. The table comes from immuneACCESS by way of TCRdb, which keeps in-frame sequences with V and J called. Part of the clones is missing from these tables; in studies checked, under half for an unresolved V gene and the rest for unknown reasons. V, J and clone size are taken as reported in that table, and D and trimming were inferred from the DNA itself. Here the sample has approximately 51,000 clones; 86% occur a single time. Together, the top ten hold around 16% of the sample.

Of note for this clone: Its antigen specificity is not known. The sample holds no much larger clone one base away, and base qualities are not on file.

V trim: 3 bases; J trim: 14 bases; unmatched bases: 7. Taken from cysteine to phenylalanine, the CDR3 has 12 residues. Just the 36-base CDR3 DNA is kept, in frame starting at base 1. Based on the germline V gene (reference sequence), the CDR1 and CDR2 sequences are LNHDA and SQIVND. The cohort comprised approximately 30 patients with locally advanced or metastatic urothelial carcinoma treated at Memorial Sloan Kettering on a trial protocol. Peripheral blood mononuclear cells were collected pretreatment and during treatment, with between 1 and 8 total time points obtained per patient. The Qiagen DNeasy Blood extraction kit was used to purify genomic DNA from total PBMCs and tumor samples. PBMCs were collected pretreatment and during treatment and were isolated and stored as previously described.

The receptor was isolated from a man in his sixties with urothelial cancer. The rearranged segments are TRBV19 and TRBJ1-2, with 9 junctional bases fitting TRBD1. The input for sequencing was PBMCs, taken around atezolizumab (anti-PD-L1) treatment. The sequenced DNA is TGTGCCAGTAGTATTCCCGGGACAGGGAATACCTTC. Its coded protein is CASSIPGTGNTF.